These 10 T cell receptor beta chains came from one sample sequenced in a study of T cells in Graves' hyperthyroidism and ophthalmopathy. RNA transcripts provided the source from which TCR beta CDR3 regions were amplified. TCR CDR3 regions were first amplified by RT-PCR with HTBI primers. One entry per CDR3 protein, called by TCRdb with MiXCR from the multiplex PCR reads. The sample carries 220,000 or so distinct CDR3 sequences, approximately 16% recorded once. Specimen: blood. The receptors derive from a woman between 18 and 29 years old with Graves' ophthalmopathy.

The sample holds many counts of this clonotype. The chain combines TRBV28 with TRBJ1-2, with D possibly TRBD1 on 5 matching bases. This CDR3 has 12 residues. Germline V lookup: CDR1 MDHEN, CDR2 SYDVKM. The V and J ends lost 8 bases and 2 bases respectively, with 9 bases between them. CDR3 sequence: CASGGLNYGYTF. The CDR3 nucleotides read TGTGCCAGCGGGGGGTTGAACTATGGCTACACCTTC.

The chain is built from TRBV19 and TRBJ2-1; 8 nucleotides match TRBD1. The V and J ends lost 4 bases and 4 bases, in that order; junction bases with no gene match: 15. Germline CDR1 and CDR2: LNHDA and SQIVND (reference sequence). CDR3 length: 18 amino acids. CDR3 region: CASSKGQGTSGVYNEQFF. The CDR3 DNA reads TGTGCCAGTAGTAAAGGACAGGGAACCTCCGGGGTTTACAATGAGCAGTTCTTC.

This clonotype was seen more than once but under ten times. V gene TRBV19 combines with J gene TRBJ2-5; TRBD2 agrees at 8 bases. V trimming: 1 base; J trimming: 2 bases; junction bases outside the gene matches: 3. The CDR3 sequence is 15 residues long. CDR1 is LNHDA, CDR2 SQIVND, per germline (reference sequence). This CDR3 reads CASSIAGGGQETQYF. In DNA form, the CDR3 reads TGTGCCAGTAGTATAGCCGGGGGGGGGCAAGAGACCCAGTACTTC.

J is TRBJ2-3 and V is TRBV6-9, with TRBD2 identical over 15 bases. The length of the CDR3 is 16 residues. Germline loops: CDR1 MNHGY, CDR2 SVAAGI. The trim removed 4 bases at V and 6 bases at J, leaving 5 bases unmatched. The CDR3 here is CASSSGLAGGVDTQYF. The CDR3 region has the DNA TGTGCCAGCAGTTCCGGACTAGCGGGGGGGGTTGATACGCAGTATTTT.

There are many counts of this clonotype. The V and J genes are TRBV7-3 and TRBJ2-2; 14 bases match TRBD2. The CDR3 runs 16 residues. In germline, CDR1 is SGHTA, CDR2 FQGTGA. The junction had 6 bases not matched to a gene; V was cut back by 5 bases and J by 7 bases. The CDR3 nucleotides read TGTGCCAGCAGCCTGACTAGCGGGAGGGCCGGCGGGGAGCTGTTTTTT. Amino acid sequence: CASSLTSGRAGGELFF.

This clonotype was observed at least ten times. This chain connects TRBV27 to TRBJ2-1; TRBD2 aligns across 13 bases. The ends lost 7 bases at V and 5 bases at J; junction bases unmatched: 5. Germline V gene lookup returns CDR1 MNHEY and CDR2 SMNVEV (reference sequence). The CDR3 spans 15 residues. The CDR3 region is CASNPTSGGDNEQFF. The CDR3 coding sequence is TGTGCCAGCAACCCAACTAGCGGGGGGGACAATGAGCAGTTCTTC.

There are many counts of this clonotype. The genes are TRBV13 and TRBJ2-5; weak D call: TRBD1 (6 bases). Germline CDR1 reads PRHDT; CDR2 reads FYEKMQ (reference sequence). The V end was cut by 4 bases, the J end by 1 base, with 10 bases between. This CDR3 comprises 14 residues. The CDR3 region has the DNA TGTGCCAGCAGCTCCCCGGACAGCCAAGAGACCCAGTACTTC. It is translated as CASSSPDSQETQYF.

The chain has TRBV6-1 and TRBJ2-3; 11 bases agree with TRBD2. The germline V gene encodes CDR1 MNHNS and CDR2 SASEGT. V trimming: 6 bases; J trimming: 3 bases; junction bases outside the gene matches: 5. The CDR3 has 15 amino acids. CDR3 in DNA: TGTGCCAGCAGAGAGACTAGCGGGGCAACAGATACGCAGTATTTT. This translates into CASRETSGATDTQYF.

This clonotype was seen at least ten times. The CDR3 region is CSVVGVSQETQYF. The CDR3 region has the DNA TGCAGCGTTGTTGGGGTGTCTCAAGAGACCCAGTACTTC. The chain is built from TRBV29-1 and TRBJ2-5; D unresolved. The CDR3 contains 13 residues. Trimming left V 4 bases short and J 2 bases short, with 11 bases between. Germline V CDR1 and CDR2: SQVTM, ANQGSEA.

V and J are TRBV6-1 and TRBJ2-7; the match to TRBD2 covers 9 bases. The CDR3 totals 15 residues. V was clipped by 5 bases and J by 3 bases; unmatched bases: 8. The germline gives CDR1 MNHNS, CDR2 SASEGT. The CDR3 reads CASSHGTSRLYEQYF. The CDR3 DNA sequence: TGTGCCAGCAGTCACGGGACTAGCCGCCTCTACGAGCAGTACTTC.